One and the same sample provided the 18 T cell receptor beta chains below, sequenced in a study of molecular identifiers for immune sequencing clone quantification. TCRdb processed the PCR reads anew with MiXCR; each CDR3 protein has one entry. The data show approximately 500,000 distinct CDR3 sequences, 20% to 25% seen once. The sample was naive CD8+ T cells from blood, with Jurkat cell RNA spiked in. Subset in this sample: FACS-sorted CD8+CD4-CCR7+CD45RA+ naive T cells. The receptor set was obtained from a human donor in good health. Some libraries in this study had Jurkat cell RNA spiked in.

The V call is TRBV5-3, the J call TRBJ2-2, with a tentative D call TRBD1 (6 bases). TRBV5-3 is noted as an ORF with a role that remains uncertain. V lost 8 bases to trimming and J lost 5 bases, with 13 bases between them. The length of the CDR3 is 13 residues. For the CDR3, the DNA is TGTGCCAGCGGCTTAGGACAGACCGGGGAGCTGTTTTTT. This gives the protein CASGLGQTGELFF.

CDR3 in amino acids: CSASPVTAYEQYF. The CDR3 DNA reads TGCAGTGCTAGCCCCGTCACCGCCTACGAGCAGTACTTC. The chain has TRBV20-1 and TRBJ2-7; D gene uncertain. Trimming left V 3 bases short and J 2 bases short, with 11 bases between. Germline V lookup: CDR1 DFQATT, CDR2 SNEGSKA (reference sequence). This CDR3 has 13 residues.

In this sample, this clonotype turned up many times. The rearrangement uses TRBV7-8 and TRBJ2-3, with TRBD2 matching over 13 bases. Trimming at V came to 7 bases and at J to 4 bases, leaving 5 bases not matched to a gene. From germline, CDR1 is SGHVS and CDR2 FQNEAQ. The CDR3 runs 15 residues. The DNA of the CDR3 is TGTGCCAGCATATTGGGACTAGCGGGACCAGATACGCAGTATTTT. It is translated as CASILGLAGPDTQYF.

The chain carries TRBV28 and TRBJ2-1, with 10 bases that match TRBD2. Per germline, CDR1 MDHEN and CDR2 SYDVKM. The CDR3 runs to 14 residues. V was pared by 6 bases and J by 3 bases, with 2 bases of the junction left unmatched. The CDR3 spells CASSGTSDYNEQFF. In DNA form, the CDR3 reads TGTGCCAGCAGCGGGACTAGCGACTACAATGAGCAGTTCTTC. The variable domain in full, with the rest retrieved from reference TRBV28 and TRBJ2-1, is DVKVTQSSRYLVKRTGEKVFLECVQDMDHENMFWYRQDPGLGLRLIYFSYDVKMKEKGDIPEGYSVSREKKERFSLILESASTNQTSMYLCASSGTSDYNEQFFGPGTRLTVL.

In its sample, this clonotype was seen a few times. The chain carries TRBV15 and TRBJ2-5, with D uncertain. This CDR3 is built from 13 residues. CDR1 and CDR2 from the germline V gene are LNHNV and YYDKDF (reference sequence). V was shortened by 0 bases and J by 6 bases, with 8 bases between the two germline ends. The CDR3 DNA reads TGTGCCACCAGCAGAGACCGACGTAAGACCCAGTACTTC. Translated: CATSRDRRKTQYF.

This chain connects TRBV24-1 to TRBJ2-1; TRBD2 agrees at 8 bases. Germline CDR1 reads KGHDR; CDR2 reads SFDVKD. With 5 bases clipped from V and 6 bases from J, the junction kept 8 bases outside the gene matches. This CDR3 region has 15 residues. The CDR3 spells CATSGRTSFLNEQFF. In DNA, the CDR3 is TGTGCCACCAGTGGAAGGACTAGCTTTCTCAATGAGCAGTTCTTC.

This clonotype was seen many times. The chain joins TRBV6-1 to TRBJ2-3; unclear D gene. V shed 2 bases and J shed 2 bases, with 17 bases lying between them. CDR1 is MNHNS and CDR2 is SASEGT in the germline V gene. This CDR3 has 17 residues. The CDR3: CASSEIFPPTVTDTQYF. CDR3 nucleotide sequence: TGTGCCAGCAGTGAAATTTTTCCTCCGACGGTCACAGATACGCAGTATTTT.

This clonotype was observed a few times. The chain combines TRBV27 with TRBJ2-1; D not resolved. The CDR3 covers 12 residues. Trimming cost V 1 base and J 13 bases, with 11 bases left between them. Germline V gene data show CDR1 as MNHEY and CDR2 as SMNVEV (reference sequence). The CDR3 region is CASSLLGRPQFF. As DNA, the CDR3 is TGTGCCAGCAGTTTATTGGGTCGTCCCCAGTTCTTC.

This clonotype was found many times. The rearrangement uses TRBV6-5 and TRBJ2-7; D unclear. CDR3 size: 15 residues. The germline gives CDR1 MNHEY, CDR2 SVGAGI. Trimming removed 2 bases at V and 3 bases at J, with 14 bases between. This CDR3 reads CASSYPTGGNYEQYF. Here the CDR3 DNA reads TGTGCCAGCAGTTACCCGACGGGCGGAAACTACGAGCAGTACTTC.

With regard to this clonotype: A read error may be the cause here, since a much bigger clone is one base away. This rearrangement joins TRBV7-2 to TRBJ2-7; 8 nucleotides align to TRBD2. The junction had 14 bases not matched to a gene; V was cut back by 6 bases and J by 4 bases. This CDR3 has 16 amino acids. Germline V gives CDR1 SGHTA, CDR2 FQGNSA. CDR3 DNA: TGTGCCAGCAGGCCCCGGGGGGCGGGAGGCCGTTACGAGCAGTACTTC. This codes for CASRPRGAGGRYEQYF.

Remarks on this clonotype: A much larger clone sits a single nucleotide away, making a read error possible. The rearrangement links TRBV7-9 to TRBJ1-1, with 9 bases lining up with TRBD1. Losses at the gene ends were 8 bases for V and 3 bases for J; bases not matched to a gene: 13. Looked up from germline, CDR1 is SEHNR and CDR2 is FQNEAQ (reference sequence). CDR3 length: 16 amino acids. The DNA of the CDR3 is TGTGCCAGCGGCCCAGACAGGGGGTCACTCGACACTGAAGCTTTCTTT. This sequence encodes CASGPDRGSLDTEAFF.

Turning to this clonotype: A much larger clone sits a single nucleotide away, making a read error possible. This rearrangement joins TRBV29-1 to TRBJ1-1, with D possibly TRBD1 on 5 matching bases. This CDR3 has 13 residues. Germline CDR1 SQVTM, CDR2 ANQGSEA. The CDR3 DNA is TGCAGCGCCCTAGGACGACAGAACACTGAAGCTTCCTTT. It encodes CSALGRQNTEASF.

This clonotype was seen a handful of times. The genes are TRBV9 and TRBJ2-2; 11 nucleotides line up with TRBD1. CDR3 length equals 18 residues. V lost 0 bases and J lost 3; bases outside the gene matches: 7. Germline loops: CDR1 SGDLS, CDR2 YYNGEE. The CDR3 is CASSVEGQGVLDTGELFF. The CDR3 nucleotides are TGTGCCAGCAGCGTAGAGGGACAGGGGGTTTTGGACACCGGGGAGCTGTTTTTT. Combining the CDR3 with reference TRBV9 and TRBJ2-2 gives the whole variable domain DSGVTQTPKHLITATGQRVTLRCSPRSGDLSVYWYQQSLDQGLQFLIQYYNGEERAKGNILERFSAQQFPDLHSELNLSSLELGDSALYFCASSVEGQGVLDTGELFFGEGSRLTVL.

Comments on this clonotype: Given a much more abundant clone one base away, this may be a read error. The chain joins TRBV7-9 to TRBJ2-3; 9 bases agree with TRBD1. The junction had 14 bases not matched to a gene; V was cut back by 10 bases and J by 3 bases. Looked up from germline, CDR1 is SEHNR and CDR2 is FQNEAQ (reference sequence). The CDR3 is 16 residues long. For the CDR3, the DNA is TGTGCCAACAACCCACCCCGGGACAGGGTTACAGATACGCAGTATTTT. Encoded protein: CANNPPRDRVTDTQYF.

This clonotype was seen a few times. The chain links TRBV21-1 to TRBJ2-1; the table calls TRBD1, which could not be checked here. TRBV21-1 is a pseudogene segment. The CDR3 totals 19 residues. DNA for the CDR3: TGTGCCAGCAGGCCCGGGACAGGGGTCCAAGAGAGCTCCTACAATGAGCAGTTCTTC. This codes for CASRPGTGVQESSYNEQFF.

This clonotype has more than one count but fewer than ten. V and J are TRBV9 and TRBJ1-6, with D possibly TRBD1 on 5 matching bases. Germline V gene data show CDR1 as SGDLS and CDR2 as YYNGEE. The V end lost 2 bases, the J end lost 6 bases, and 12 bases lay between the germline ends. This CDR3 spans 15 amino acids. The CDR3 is CASSVGGSTNSPLHF. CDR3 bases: TGTGCCAGCAGCGTGGGGGGGTCTACTAATTCACCCCTCCACTTT.

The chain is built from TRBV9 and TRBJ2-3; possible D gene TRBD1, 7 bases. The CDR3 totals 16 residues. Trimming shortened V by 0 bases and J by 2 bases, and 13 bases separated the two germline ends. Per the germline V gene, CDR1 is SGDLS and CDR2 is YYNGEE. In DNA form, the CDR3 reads TGTGCCAGCAGCGTAGCGGGGGACAGCATCACAGATACGCAGTATTTT. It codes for CASSVAGDSITDTQYF.

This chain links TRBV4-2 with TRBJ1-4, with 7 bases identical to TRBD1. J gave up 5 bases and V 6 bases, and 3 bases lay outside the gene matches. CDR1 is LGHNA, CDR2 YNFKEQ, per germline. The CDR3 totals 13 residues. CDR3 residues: CASSTGVNEKLFF. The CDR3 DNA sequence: TGTGCCAGCAGTACAGGGGTCAATGAAAAACTGTTTTTT.